The rows below give T cell receptor beta chains drawn from one sample of a study of blood T cell repertoires in COVID-19. The repertoire was sequenced with immunoSEQ multiplex PCR; TCRdb's copy has only in-frame clones and lacks some. The sample contains approximately 220,000 clones, roughly 85% of which appear only once. The source material was peripheral blood. The receptors were gathered from a man aged 45-65 years who had recovered from COVID-19. CDR3s include the opening cysteine and the closing phenylalanine or tryptophan. The D gene is left open where the match is weak. Some rows have no size entry. The others give once, few or many, or a class for an expanded clone.

j_call d_call clone_size v_call cdr3_aa cdr3_nt
TRBJ1-2 TRBD1 NA TRBV27 CASSTPGTGFYGYTF TGTGCCAGCAGTACACCCGGGACAGGGTTTTACGGCTACACCTTC
TRBJ2-5 TRBD2 NA TRBV3-1/TRBV3-2 CASNLAGGREKETQYF TGTGCCAGCAACCTAGCGGGAGGAAGGGAAAAAGAGACCCAGTACTTC
TRBJ2-5 TRBD1 NA TRBV28 CASSLIGTGTLETQYF TGTGCCAGCAGTTTAATTGGGACAGGTACTCTGGAGACCCAGTACTTC
TRBJ2-1 TRBD2 NA TRBV5-1 CASSFRLAGEYYNEQFF TGCGCCAGCAGCTTCCGACTAGCGGGAGAATACTACAATGAGCAGTTCTTC
TRBJ2-7 NA NA TRBV10-2 CASSELGREQYF TGCGCCAGCAGTGAGTTGGGGCGCGAGCAGTACTTC
TRBJ1-3 TRBD1 NA TRBV9 CASSDLTGGFIYF TGTGCCAGCAGCGATCTGACAGGGGGCTTTATATATTTT
TRBJ2-2 NA NA TRBV6-5 CASSSYLGAGELFF TGTGCCAGCAGTTCCTATCTAGGCGCCGGGGAGCTGTTTTTT
TRBJ1-5 TRBD1 NA TRBV18 CASSQGTGAASNQPQHF TGTGCCAGCTCACAAGGGACAGGGGCGGCTAGCAATCAGCCCCAGCATTTT
TRBJ1-1 NA NA TRBV19 CASSIGGAQAFF TGTGCCAGTAGTATTGGGGGGGCCCAAGCTTTCTTT
TRBJ1-1 TRBD1 NA TRBV29-1 CSVDGQGWTEAFF TGCAGCGTAGATGGACAGGGTTGGACTGAAGCTTTCTTT
TRBJ2-3 NA NA TRBV5-6 CASSSLASTDTQYF TGTGCCAGCAGCTCCTTAGCGAGCACAGATACGCAGTATTTT
TRBJ2-7 TRBD1 NA TRBV4-1 CASRGTGNSGEQYF TGCGCCAGCCGAGGGACAGGGAACTCCGGCGAGCAGTACTTC
TRBJ2-1 NA NA TRBV6-6 CASSYQGNYNEQFF TGTGCCAGCAGCTACCAGGGCAACTACAATGAGCAGTTCTTC
TRBJ2-7 NA NA TRBV19 CASSAGRDYEQYF TGTGCCAGTAGTGCGGGACGCGACTACGAGCAGTACTTC
TRBJ1-2 TRBD1 NA TRBV5-1 CASSLNTGGDYGYTF TGCGCCAGCAGCTTGAATACAGGGGGCGACTATGGCTACACCTTC
TRBJ1-1 TRBD1 NA TRBV28 CASSVGQGNTEAFF TGTGCCAGCAGTGTTGGACAGGGGAACACTGAAGCTTTCTTT
TRBJ1-5 TRBD1 NA TRBV7-8 CASSSDQGGQGNQPQHF TGTGCCAGCAGCTCCGATCAGGGGGGACAGGGGAATCAGCCCCAGCATTTT
TRBJ1-3 NA NA TRBV6-6 CASSSTGGTSGNTIYF TGTGCCAGCAGCAGCACCGGAGGGACCTCTGGAAACACCATATATTTT
TRBJ1-3 NA NA TRBV6-5 CASSQRRSNGNTIYF TGTGCCAGCAGTCAGAGGAGGAGCAATGGAAACACCATATATTTT
TRBJ2-1 NA once TRBV7-6 CASSLVGGALNEQFF TGTGCCAGCAGCTTAGTTGGGGGGGCGCTTAATGAGCAGTTCTTC
TRBJ2-7 NA NA TRBV5-4 CASSLGGSNYEQYF TGTGCCAGCAGCTTGGGAGGGAGTAACTACGAGCAGTACTTC
TRBJ2-6 TRBD2 NA TRBV28 CAIAGLAGGQAGANVLTF TGTGCCATCGCCGGGCTAGCGGGAGGGCAAGCTGGGGCCAACGTCCTGACTTTC
TRBJ2-3 TRBD2 NA TRBV10-1 CASSLTSGRLDTQYF TGCGCCAGCAGCTTGACTAGCGGGAGGCTGGATACGCAGTATTTT
TRBJ2-7 NA NA TRBV6-5 CASRGTGTYEQYF TGTGCCAGCAGAGGGACTGGGACCTACGAGCAGTACTTC
TRBJ1-2 TRBD1 NA TRBV5-6 CASRLLTGQLYGYTF TGTGCCAGCAGATTGCTGACAGGGCAACTCTATGGCTACACCTTC
TRBJ2-1 TRBD2 NA TRBV28 CASSSAWEGLRNEQFF TGTGCCAGCAGCTCCGCTTGGGAGGGCCTAAGAAATGAGCAGTTCTTC
TRBJ2-1 TRBD2 NA TRBV7-9 CASSLGLLAGGQNEQFF TGTGCCAGCAGCTTGGGGTTGCTAGCGGGAGGGCAGAATGAGCAGTTCTTC
TRBJ2-5 NA NA TRBV6-5 CASSRGTAQETQYF TGTGCCAGCAGCCGCGGGACAGCACAAGAGACCCAGTACTTC
TRBJ2-7 NA NA TRBV27 CASTTRVGGYEQYF TGTGCCAGCACCACACGGGTCGGAGGATACGAGCAGTACTTC